These T cell receptor beta chains were read from a single sample in a study of CD8 T cells in ankylosing spondylitis. TCRdb passed the 5' RACE reads through MiXCR, listing each CDR3 protein once. Of under 400,000 distinct CDR3 sequences detected, approximately 10% appear once; the ten largest clones hold roughly 9.2%. Sequenced sample: blood, either unsorted or a sorted T cell fraction (not recorded which). The receptor source for this set is a female donor with ankylosing spondylitis or in good health (not recorded which). Both conserved end residues are part of each CDR3. Fields, in order: V gene, J gene, clone size, D gene, CDR3 protein, CDR3 DNA. The D gene is left open where the match is weak. The size of a clone is reported for some rows only, either as once, few or many, or as a class for expanded clones.

TRBV28	TRBJ2-1	-	-	CASSLLTDNEQFF	TGTGCCAGCAGTTTATTGACAGACAATGAGCAGTTCTTC
TRBV5-1	TRBJ2-3	many	TRBD2	CASSRGLAGVDTQYF	TGCGCCAGCAGCCGCGGACTAGCGGGGGTGGATACGCAGTATTTT
TRBV20-1	TRBJ2-1	few	TRBD2	CSARTLAGGPEYNEQFF	TGCAGTGCTAGGACCTTAGCGGGAGGGCCAGAATACAATGAGCAGTTCTTC
TRBV29-1	TRBJ2-7	few	-	CSVVMGTAGQYF	TGCAGCGTTGTTATGGGGACAGCGGGGCAGTACTTC
TRBV7-9	TRBJ2-7	many	-	CASSPEETFHYEQYF	TGTGCCAGCAGCCCAGAGGAAACGTTCCACTACGAGCAGTACTTC
TRBV11-2	TRBJ2-1	few	TRBD1	CASSPRQGEYNEQFF	TGTGCCAGCAGCCCGCGACAGGGCGAGTACAATGAGCAGTTCTTC
TRBV9	TRBJ1-2	many	TRBD1	CASSALGQVAYGYTF	TGTGCCAGCAGCGCCTTAGGACAGGTTGCCTATGGCTACACCTTC
TRBV2	TRBJ2-7	-	-	CASSLEGWWTCGTYEQYF	TGTGCCAGCAGTTTAGAGGGATGGTGGACTTGCGGCACCTACGAGCAGTACTTC
TRBV20-1	TRBJ1-5	many	TRBD1	CSAWDRDSNQPQHF	TGCAGTGCTTGGGACAGGGATAGCAATCAGCCCCAGCATTTT
TRBV20-1	TRBJ2-5	many	TRBD2	CSATRGSGRASGGETQYF	TGCAGTGCTACGAGAGGGAGCGGGAGGGCTTCAGGAGGGGAGACCCAGTACTTC
TRBV6-2/TRBV6-3	TRBJ1-5	many	-	CASIGAIGNQPQHF	TGTGCCAGCATTGGGGCGATAGGGAATCAGCCCCAGCATTTT
TRBV20-1	TRBJ1-5	-	TRBD1	CSATTGGNQPQHF	TGCAGTGCTACCACAGGGGGAAATCAGCCCCAGCATTTT
TRBV20-1	TRBJ2-2	-	TRBD2	CSAPSVGRLAGGPGTGELFF	TGCAGTGCCCCCTCTGTTGGGCGACTAGCGGGAGGGCCAGGAACCGGGGAGCTGTTTTTT
TRBV6-1	TRBJ1-1	-	-	CDTHGTEAFF	TGTGACACCCACGGCACTGAAGCTTTCTTT
TRBV5-1	TRBJ1-4	many	TRBD1	CASSTGDWNEKLFF	TGCGCCAGCAGTACAGGGGATTGGAATGAAAAACTGTTTTTT
TRBV3-1	TRBJ2-7	once	-	CATSHDGRSSYEQYF	TGTGCCACCTCCCACGATGGCAGAAGCTCCTACGAGCAGTACTTC
TRBV5-8	TRBJ2-3	few	-	CASSFGSLETDTQYF	TGTGCCAGCAGCTTCGGATCGCTCGAGACAGATACGCAGTATTTT
TRBV14	TRBJ2-5	few	-	CASSQSLWRSKETQYF	TGTGCCAGCAGCCAAAGTTTGTGGCGAAGTAAAGAGACCCAGTACTTC
TRBV7-8	TRBJ2-7	few	TRBD2	CASSLDRTSGYEQYF	TGTGCCAGCAGCTTAGACCGGACTAGCGGTTACGAGCAGTACTTC
TRBV6-4	TRBJ2-1	few	-	CASSPLAGKGEQFF	TGTGCCAGCAGTCCCCTGGCGGGGAAGGGTGAGCAGTTCTTC
TRBV7-8	TRBJ2-7	-	-	CASSLVSDSGYEQYF	TGTGCCAGCAGCTTAGTTTCAGATTCTGGATACGAGCAGTACTTC
TRBV5-1	TRBJ2-2	many	-	CASTLQGLNTGELFF	TGCGCCAGCACTTTACAGGGCCTGAACACCGGGGAGCTGTTTTTT
TRBV6-6	TRBJ1-2	many	-	CASYRDRDGYTF	TGTGCCTCATACAGGGATCGCGATGGCTACACCTTC
TRBV6-2/TRBV6-3	TRBJ2-7	few	TRBD2	CASSYSGLAGFYEQYF	TGTGCCAGCAGTTATTCAGGGCTAGCGGGGTTCTACGAGCAGTACTTC
TRBV27	TRBJ2-3	many	TRBD2	CASSFLSRSGRATDTQYF	TGTGCCAGCAGTTTCCTATCACGGAGCGGGAGGGCTACAGATACGCAGTATTTT
TRBV5-5	TRBJ2-1	many	TRBD2	CASSWASGSLMGYNEQFF	TGTGCCAGCAGCTGGGCCAGCGGGAGTTTAATGGGATACAATGAGCAGTTCTTC
TRBV7-6	TRBJ2-7	-	TRBD2	CASSLGGGQAYEQYF	TGTGCCAGCAGCTTAGGGGGGGGTCAAGCCTACGAGCAGTACTTC
TRBV29-1	TRBJ2-7	few	TRBD1	CGPKGQGPYEQYF	TGCGGCCCAAAAGGACAGGGTCCCTACGAGCAGTACTTC